The 21 T cell receptor beta chains presented below share a single source sample, sequenced in a study of metastatic and nonmetastatic thyroid tumors. Before thyroid surgery, none of the patients had received any treatment. TCRdb re-clonotyped the PCR reads via MiXCR. This sample yields approximately 34,000 clones, of which roughly 15% are seen a single time; 3.4% belongs to the top ten. The source material was blood. These receptors were taken from a female donor with papillary thyroid cancer or a benign thyroid nodule (not recorded which). Some clones in this sample may be carry-over from other donors' samples.

This clone was observed many times. The CDR3 is CASGHMGGNQPQHF. The CDR3 nucleotides read TGTGCCAGCGGGCATATGGGAGGCAATCAGCCCCAGCATTTT. This sequence joins TRBV6-1 and TRBJ1-5; D uncertain. The V gene lost 8 bases and the J gene lost 2 bases, with 13 bases spanning the gap. Germline CDR1 MNHNS, CDR2 SASEGT. The CDR3 is 14 amino acids.

This clone has at least ten counts. The rearrangement joins TRBV27 to TRBJ2-3, with TRBD2 matching 9 bases. The V segment lost 4 bases and the J segment 1 base; nucleotides outside the gene matches: 6. This CDR3 is built from 16 residues. Looked up from germline, CDR1 is MNHEY and CDR2 is SMNVEV (reference sequence). The CDR3 region is CASSSETSGGTDTQYF. For the CDR3, the DNA is TGTGCCAGCAGTTCGGAGACTAGCGGAGGCACAGATACGCAGTATTTT.

This clone was recorded many times. V is TRBV29-1 and J is TRBJ2-5; the match to TRBD2 covers 7 bases. CDR1 is SQVTM and CDR2 is ANQGSEA in the germline V gene. Losses at the gene ends were 3 bases for V and 7 bases for J; bases not matched to a gene: 8. The CDR3 loop spans 13 amino acids. CDR3 protein: CSVEGGSQGTQYF. CDR3 nucleotide sequence: TGCAGCGTTGAGGGGGGGTCTCAGGGGACCCAGTACTTC.

This clone appeared a few times. V usage is TRBV12-5 and J usage is TRBJ2-1, with no clear D. Germline V gives CDR1 LGHNT, CDR2 FRNRAP. The CDR3 has 15 residues. V was cut by 1 base and J by 6 bases, with 13 bases left in between. The CDR3 sequence: CASGLGLLEVNEQFF. CDR3 nucleotides: TGTGCTAGTGGTTTGGGGCTATTAGAAGTCAATGAGCAGTTCTTC. Using reference TRBV12-5 and TRBJ2-1 for the parts outside the CDR3, the full variable domain is DARVTQTPRHKVTEMGQEVTMRCQPILGHNTVFWYRQTMMQGLELLAYFRNRAPLDDSGMPKDRFSAEMPDATLATLKIQPSEPRDSAVYFCASGLGLLEVNEQFFGPGTRLTVL.

The sample holds many counts of this clone. This chain's CDR3 is CASSFGHGYTF. CDR3 coding DNA: TGTGCCAGCAGTTTTGGACATGGCTACACCTTC. The rearrangement joins TRBV12-3 or TRBV12-4 to TRBJ1-2; D is undetermined. This CDR3 is built from 11 residues. V shed 3 bases and J shed 6 bases, with 5 bases lying between them.

This clone was found many times. One end of the junction varies from germline; a read error may be responsible. The rearrangement uses TRBV15 and TRBJ1-2; perhaps TRBD1 as D (5 bases). Germline-derived CDR1 and CDR2 are LNHNV and YYDKDF (reference sequence). This CDR3 has 15 amino acids. Here the CDR3 DNA reads TGTGCCACCAGGAGAGGGAGGGGACCTGAGTGGGGCTACACCTTC. Its protein is CATRRGRGPEWGYTF.

Many counts were recorded for this clone. Additional DNA sequences in this sample encode the identical CDR3. This chain uses TRBV7-3 with TRBJ2-1, with D perhaps being TRBD1 or TRBD2 (5 bases each). Germline CDR1 and CDR2: SGHTA and FQGTGA. V was pared by 1 base and J by 7 bases, with 20 bases between. The CDR3 is 17 residues long. CDR3 in amino acids: CASSLKGRLSKGNEQFF. As DNA, the CDR3 is TGTGCCAGCAGCTTAAAAGGACGACTAAGCAAGGGGAATGAGCAGTTCTTC.

The J gene is TRBJ1-5, the V gene TRBV11-1, with D perhaps TRBD1 (5 bases). The CDR3 totals 16 residues. V gave up 4 bases and J gave up 7 bases, with 20 bases separating them. Germline V CDR1 and CDR2: SGHAT, FQDESV (reference sequence). The CDR3 here is CASSSSQISGGQPQHF. The DNA of the CDR3 is TGTGCCAGCAGCTCCTCGCAAATAAGTGGGGGACAGCCCCAGCATTTT.

V usage is TRBV20-1 and J usage is TRBJ2-7; the match to TRBD2 covers 9 bases. Germline V gene data show CDR1 as DFQATT and CDR2 as SNEGSKA (reference sequence). The length of the CDR3 is 15 residues. J was trimmed by 3 bases and V by 0 bases; bases with no gene match: 6. CDR3 nucleotide sequence: TGCAGTGCTAGAGATGGGAGCGGGAGGCACTACGAGCAGTACTTC. Its translation: CSARDGSGRHYEQYF.

This clone has at least ten counts. This chain links TRBV15 with TRBJ2-5; 10 nucleotides match TRBD2. CDR1 and CDR2 from the germline V gene are LNHNV and YYDKDF (reference sequence). The CDR3 is 15 amino acids. With V trimmed by 1 base and J by 5 bases, 4 bases remained unmatched. CDR3 nucleotides: TGTGCCACCAGCAGAGCAGCGGGAGGGCCGGAGACCCAGTACTTC. As protein: CATSRAAGGPETQYF.

V usage is TRBV5-6 and J usage is TRBJ2-5; 8 positions match TRBD2. There are 15 residues in the CDR3. In germline, CDR1 is SGHDT, CDR2 YYEEEE. With 4 bases clipped from V and 5 bases from J, the junction kept 10 bases outside the gene matches. CDR3 region: CASSPGLAGCETQYF. Written as DNA, the CDR3 is TGTGCCAGCAGCCCTGGACTAGCTGGTTGCGAGACCCAGTACTTC.

This clone was recorded many times. The chain has TRBV28 and TRBJ1-2, with 7 bases identical to TRBD1. Trimming took 11 bases from V and 12 from J; bases not matched to a gene: 12. The CDR3 runs 11 residues. The germline CDR1 and CDR2 sequences are MDHEN and SYDVKM. CDR3 nucleotides: TGTGCCGTAAAGGGGGCAGGGTATAACACCTTC. Its protein is CAVKGAGYNTF.

This clone was seen at least ten times. The chain has TRBV18 and TRBJ1-4; a possible D gene is TRBD1 (5 bases). This CDR3 region has 15 residues. V gave up 5 bases and J gave up 7 bases, with 17 bases separating them. From germline, CDR1 is KGHSH and CDR2 LQKENI. This CDR3 reads CASSSRDSNVEKLFF. The CDR3, as DNA: TGTGCCAGCTCATCCCGGGACTCGAACGTTGAAAAACTGTTTTTT.

This clone was recorded at least ten times. The rearrangement uses TRBV30 and TRBJ2-1; D remains ambiguous. The CDR3 consists of 13 residues. The V end was cut by 3 bases, the J end by 1 base, with 7 bases between. Germline assignment: CDR1 GTSNPN and CDR2 SVGIG (reference sequence). CDR3 protein: CAWSGGSYNEQFF. In DNA, the CDR3 is TGTGCCTGGAGCGGTGGATCCTACAATGAGCAGTTCTTC.

Points on this clone: At one of its ends the junction is not consistent with the germline gene, which may arise from a read error. V is TRBV7-8 and J is TRBJ1-1; no clear D gene. Germline CDR1 SGHVS, CDR2 FQNEAQ. CDR3 length: 12 amino acids. CDR3 bases: TGTGCCAGCAGCTACTTGGTGACTGGAGCTTTCTTT. This codes for CASSYLVTGAFF. Together with reference TRBV7-8 and TRBJ1-1, the CDR3 gives the full variable domain: GAGVSQSPRYKVAKRGQDVALRCDPISGHVSLFWYQQALGQGPEFLTYFQNEAQLDKSGLPSDRFFAERPEGSVSTLKIQRTQQEDSAVYLCASSYLVTGAFFGQGTRLTVV.

This clone was observed a few times. This may stem from a read error, because a much larger clone lies one nucleotide away. V is TRBV5-1 and J is TRBJ2-2, with D unresolved. Germline V CDR1 and CDR2: SGHRS, YFSETQ. There are 14 residues in the CDR3. The V end was cut by 4 bases, the J end by 1 base, with 8 bases between. CDR3 sequence: CASSRSRNTGELFF. The CDR3, as DNA: TGCGCCAGCAGCCGTAGCAGGAACACCGGGGAGCTGTTTTTT. Variable domain in full (rest from reference TRBV5-1 and TRBJ2-2): KAGVTQTPRYLIKTRGQQVTLSCSPISGHRSVSWYQQTPGQGLQFLFEYFSETQRNKGNFPGRFSGRQFSNSRSEMNVSTLELGDSALYLCASSRSRNTGELFFGEGSRLTVL.

This clone is medium-sized in the sample. The V gene is TRBV18, the J gene TRBJ2-7, with D possibly being TRBD1 (6 bases). Trimming shortened V by 4 bases and J by 0 bases, and 10 bases separated the two germline ends. This CDR3 has 14 residues. Germline V gene lookup returns CDR1 KGHSH and CDR2 LQKENI. CDR3 coding DNA: TGTGCCAGCTCACAATCGGGACACTCCTACGAGCAGTACTTC. Its translation: CASSQSGHSYEQYF.

On this clone itself: Being one base from a much bigger clone, this may be a read error. Without the conserved terminal phenylalanine or tryptophan, this CDR3 likely stems from a read error. The gene calls are TRBV5-4 and TRBJ2-1, with TRBD2 as a possible D gene (7 bases). The germline gives CDR1 SGHNT, CDR2 YYREEE (reference sequence). The V and J ends lost 2 bases and 9 bases respectively, with 12 bases between them. The CDR3 has 13 amino acids. The CDR3 sequence is CASSFRGGGEQFS. CDR3 DNA sequence: TGTGCCAGCAGCTTCAGAGGGGGGGGTGAGCAGTTCTCC.

At least ten counts were recorded for this clone. The chain links TRBV14 to TRBJ2-1, with TRBD2 matching 9 bases. This CDR3 has 16 amino acids. Trimming at V came to 0 bases and at J to 8 bases, leaving 8 bases not matched to a gene. Germline CDR1 SGHDN, CDR2 FVKESK. CDR3 nucleotide sequence: TGTGCCAGCAGCCAAGATGGGCTAGCGGGACGGGATGAGCAGTTCTTC. Amino acid sequence: CASSQDGLAGRDEQFF.

The table lists this clone with many counts. V usage is TRBV12-3 or TRBV12-4 and J usage is TRBJ1-2; D unresolved. The CDR3 spans 14 residues. The V end was cut by 5 bases, the J end by 6 bases, with 16 bases between. The CDR3 here is CASSASPAPDGYTF. The DNA for the CDR3 is TGTGCCAGCAGTGCCAGCCCGGCACCAGATGGCTACACCTTC.

Comment on this clone: A read error is possible here, since a much larger clone lies one base away. The chain has TRBV5-5 and TRBJ2-7, with 13 nucleotides matching TRBD2. Germline lookup yields CDR1 SGHKS and CDR2 YYEKEE (reference sequence). The V gene end was trimmed by 3 bases and the J gene end by 7 bases; junction bases not matched to a gene: 10. This CDR3 contains 16 residues. The CDR3: CASSCQLAGGPGEQYF. The CDR3, as DNA: TGTGCCAGCAGCTGTCAACTAGCGGGAGGGCCTGGGGAGCAGTACTTC.